One sample yielded the 8 T cell receptor beta chains listed below, sequenced in a study of blood T cells in healthy people across ages. Using a J-beta primer mix together with a sample-barcoded 5' primer, a second PCR was run for roughly 6 to 11 cycles. TCRdb re-called the 5' RACE reads through MiXCR, storing one row per CDR3 protein. The sample has under 700,000 distinct CDR3 sequences; 24% are singletons. These records were also assigned to another study, of T cells of mothers and their children.

What was sequenced was blood. The receptors were gathered from a boy younger than 18 in good health.

In this sample, this clonotype turned up a few times. The chain carries TRBV28 and TRBJ2-3, with D possibly TRBD2 on 7 matching bases. The CDR3 totals 17 residues. Trimming took 4 bases from V and 3 from J, leaving 20 bases between them. Germline V lookup: CDR1 MDHEN, CDR2 SYDVKM. This CDR3 reads CASSSSGGGFNTDTQYF. The DNA of the CDR3 is TGTGCCAGCAGTTCATCCGGCGGGGGCTTTAATACAGATACGCAGTATTTT.

The chain links TRBV20-1 to TRBJ2-1, with D possibly matching TRBD2 (6 bases). The germline V gene encodes CDR1 DFQATT and CDR2 SNEGSKA (reference sequence). The ends were cut back, 6 bases at V and 4 bases at J, with 19 bases in the middle. The CDR3 length is 15 residues. The CDR3 region is CSADTRVAVYNEQFF. CDR3 bases: TGCAGTGCCGATACTAGGGTAGCGGTATACAATGAGCAGTTCTTC.

This clonotype has only a few counts. The V gene is TRBV20-1, the J gene TRBJ2-5, with D perhaps matching TRBD2 (7 bases). Germline V gene lookup returns CDR1 DFQATT and CDR2 SNEGSKA (reference sequence). V lost 3 bases, J lost 2 bases, and 19 bases lay in between. This CDR3 spans 16 amino acids. CDR3 in amino acids: CSARGATRGGQETQYF. In DNA form, the CDR3 reads TGCAGTGCTAGGGGGGCCACTAGGGGGGGACAAGAGACCCAGTACTTC.

CDR3 DNA sequence: TGTGCCAGCAGCCAAGTGGTGGCATTATCACCCCTCCACTTT. Translation gives CASSQVVALSPLHF. The gene calls are TRBV3-1 and TRBJ1-6, with D hard to call. This CDR3 is built from 14 residues. Trimming removed 1 base from V and 10 bases from J, with 11 bases in between. Germline CDR1 and CDR2: LGHDT and YNNKEL (reference sequence).

The chain recombines TRBV3-1 with TRBJ1-1; 7 nucleotides match TRBD1. The length of the CDR3 is 15 residues. Per the germline V gene, CDR1 is LGHDT and CDR2 is YNNKEL (reference sequence). Trimming removed 4 bases from V and 0 bases from J; junction bases left unmatched: 5. Here the CDR3 reads CASSPYDRVNTEAFF. The CDR3 DNA sequence: TGTGCCAGCAGCCCCTATGACAGGGTGAACACTGAAGCTTTCTTT.

This clonotype has just a few counts. This chain links TRBV5-1 with TRBJ2-5; 11 nucleotides agree with TRBD2. The junction had 13 bases not matched to a gene; V was cut back by 5 bases and J by 1 base. CDR1 SGHRS and CDR2 YFSETQ come from the germline V gene. This CDR3 is built from 18 residues. This chain's CDR3 is CASSFMTSGIRGQETQYF. The CDR3 DNA sequence: TGCGCCAGCAGTTTTATGACTAGCGGGATACGTGGCCAAGAGACCCAGTACTTC. Looking up the rest from reference TRBV5-1 and TRBJ2-5 gives the full variable domain: KAGVTQTPRYLIKTRGQQVTLSCSPISGHRSVSWYQQTPGQGLQFLFEYFSETQRNKGNFPGRFSGRQFSNSRSEMNVSTLELGDSALYLCASSFMTSGIRGQETQYFGPGTRLLVL.

This clonotype was seen only a few times. The V and J genes are TRBV4-1 and TRBJ1-3; D unresolved. Germline lookup yields CDR1 MGHRA and CDR2 YSYEKL. V dropped 1 base and J dropped 3 bases, with 16 bases sitting between them. CDR3 length: 17 residues. The CDR3 DNA is TGCGCCAGCAGCCAAGTTCTCCCCTACAGCATTGGAAACACCATATATTTT. Translating gives CASSQVLPYSIGNTIYF.

This chain connects TRBV20-1 to TRBJ2-7; 9 positions match TRBD1. Germline loops: CDR1 DFQATT, CDR2 SNEGSKA (reference sequence). V was clipped by 3 bases and J by 4 bases; unmatched bases: 7. CDR3 length: 14 residues. CDR3 DNA sequence: TGCAGTGCTAGCCGGACAGGGGAACTTTACGAGCAGTACTTC. It specifies CSASRTGELYEQYF.